This is a list of T cell receptor beta chains from one sample in a study of blood T cell repertoires in COVID-19. Data came from immunoSEQ multiplex PCR; TCRdb stores just in-frame clones and leaves some out. The data show around 200,000 clones, 65% to 80% seen once. Sequencing was done on a sample of peripheral blood. All receptors derive from a woman aged 45-59 years with acute or convalescent COVID-19. Both conserved end residues are part of each CDR3. A D gene is named only where the DNA matches it firmly. The size entry is marked missing in some rows and otherwise reads once, few, many or a size class.

>.|TRBJ1-5|once|TRBV28
TGTGCCAGCAGTTTAATCGGGGGAGGGAATCAGCCCCAGCATTTT
CASSLIGGGNQPQHF
>.|TRBJ1-2|.|TRBV5-1
TGCGCCAGCAGCTTGGAAGGGGACTATGGCTACACCTTC
CASSLEGDYGYTF
>.|TRBJ1-2|.|TRBV27
TGTGCCAGCAGTTCTCTGGGGCGCGGCTATGGCTACACCTTC
CASSSLGRGYGYTF
>.|TRBJ1-3|once|TRBV19
TGTGCCAGTAGGAGCTCTGGAAACACCATATATTTT
CASRSSGNTIYF
>.|TRBJ1-2|.|TRBV5-6
TGTGCCAGCAGCTTGGTTGAGGGCGTTGACTATGGCTACACCTTC
CASSLVEGVDYGYTF
>.|TRBJ2-7|.|TRBV4-3
TGCGCCAGCAGCCAGGACTTTAGGGCAGGAGAGCAGTACTTC
CASSQDFRAGEQYF
>TRBD1|TRBJ2-4|few|TRBV6-1
TGTGCCAGCAGAGGGGAGACAGGGGAAAACATTCAGTACTTC
CASRGETGENIQYF
>TRBD1|TRBJ2-2|once|TRBV11-3
TGTGCCAGCAGGGGACAGGTGAACACCGGGGAGCTGTTTTTT
CASRGQVNTGELFF
>.|TRBJ2-3|.|TRBV5-6
TGTGCCAGCAGCTTGTTGGGGGGTAACCTCCCAGATACGCAGTATTTT
CASSLLGGNLPDTQYF
>TRBD2|TRBJ2-1|.|TRBV7-2
TGTGCCAGCACGACTAGCGGGGGCCTGGGTGAGCAGTTCTTC
CASTTSGGLGEQFF
>TRBD1|TRBJ2-7|.|TRBV10-3
TGTGCCATCAGTAAAGACAGGGGGCTCGTTAATCTCTACGAGCAGTACTTC
CAISKDRGLVNLYEQYF
>TRBD2|TRBJ2-3|.|TRBV5-5
TGTGCCAGCTTCTTGTTAGGACTAGCGGGGGGGCGAGCAGATACGCAGTATTTT
CASFLLGLAGGRADTQYF
>.|TRBJ2-3|.|TRBV11-3
TGTGCCAGCAGCTTCCGGGCAGATACGCAGTATTTT
CASSFRADTQYF
>.|TRBJ1-5|once|TRBV24-1
TGTGCGTCCTCCGCGGGCCCTCAGCCCCAGCATTTT
CASSAGPQPQHF